This TCR beta chain was sequenced during a study of blood T cell repertoires in COVID-19. At the level of the study: Collection of acute and convalescent COVID-19 samples took place in the United States, Italy and Spain. Sources were T cells, B-cell-depleted T cells, or PBMCs; the material itself was cDNA or gDNA.

The germline CDR1 and CDR2 sequences are SGHRS and YFSETQ. Trimming cost V 0 bases and J 7 bases, with 16 bases left between them. The CDR3 totals 15 residues. Clones were sequenced by immunoSEQ multiplex PCR, and TCRdb holds only the in-frame ones, with some missing. Counted here are 100,000 to 150,000 clones, approximately 85% occurring once; the ten biggest clones make up roughly a sixth. The Seattle patients joined while their infection was active and were tracked longitudinally afterward. This clonotype was sampled from a young man with COVID-19, enrolled during active disease. The sample consisted of peripheral blood. The rearrangement links TRBV5-1 to TRBJ1-1; unclear D gene. Here the CDR3 reads CASSLARASLGEAFF. CDR3 bases: TGCGCCAGCAGCTTGGCTCGAGCCTCTCTCGGTGAAGCTTTCTTT.